This TCR beta chain was retrieved from a study of early T cells in non-severe SARS-CoV-2 infection. The overall study: Sequencing of bulk RNA from unsorted whole blood was done, without chain pairing. Study-level findings and limits: The study's VDJdb matching favored anti-spike CD8 responses and missed private and CD4 specificities.

This clonotype occurred a few times. Its antigen is not identified. The CDR3 covers 13 residues. V gave up 6 bases and J gave up 7 bases; unmatched junction bases: 9. Germline values: CDR1 MNHNY, CDR2 SVGAGI (reference sequence). Attached unique molecular identifiers marked individual cDNA molecules. MiXCR was run by TCRdb on the 5' RACE reads, yielding one entry per CDR3 protein. The sample has 98,000 or so distinct CDR3 sequences, around 10% seen once. This TCR derives from an adult who was a healthcare worker with PCR-confirmed SARS-CoV-2 infection or an uninfected control (not recorded which). The specimen was whole blood. The chain uses TRBV6-6 and TRBJ2-7; 7 nucleotides match TRBD2. CDR3: CASRSGGGAEQYF. The CDR3 region has the DNA TGTGCCAGCAGATCTGGGGGGGGAGCGGAGCAGTACTTC.